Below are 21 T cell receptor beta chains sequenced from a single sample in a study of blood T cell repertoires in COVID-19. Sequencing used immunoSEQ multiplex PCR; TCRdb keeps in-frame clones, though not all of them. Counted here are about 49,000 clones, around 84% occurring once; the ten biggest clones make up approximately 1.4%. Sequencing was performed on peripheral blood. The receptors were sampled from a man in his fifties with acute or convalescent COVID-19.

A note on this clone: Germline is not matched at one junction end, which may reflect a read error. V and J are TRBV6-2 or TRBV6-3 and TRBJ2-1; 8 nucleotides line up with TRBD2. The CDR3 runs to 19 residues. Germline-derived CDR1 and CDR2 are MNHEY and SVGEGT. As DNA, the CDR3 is TGTGCCAGCAGTCACTCGGGTGGGACCAGCGGGAGTGGAGACAATGAGCAGTTCTTC. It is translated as CASSHSGGTSGSGDNEQFF.

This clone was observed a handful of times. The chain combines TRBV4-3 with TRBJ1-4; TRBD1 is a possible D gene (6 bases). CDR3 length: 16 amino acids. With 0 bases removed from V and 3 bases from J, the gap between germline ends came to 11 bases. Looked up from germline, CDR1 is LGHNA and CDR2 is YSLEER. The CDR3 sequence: CASSQERTASNEKLFF. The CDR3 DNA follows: TGCGCCAGCAGCCAAGAGAGGACAGCTTCTAATGAAAAACTGTTTTTT.

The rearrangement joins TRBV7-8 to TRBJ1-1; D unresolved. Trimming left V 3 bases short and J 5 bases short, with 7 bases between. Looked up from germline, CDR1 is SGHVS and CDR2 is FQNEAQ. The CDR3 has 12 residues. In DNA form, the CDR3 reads TGTGCCAGCAGCTTTACGCGGACTGAAGCTTTCTTT. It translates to CASSFTRTEAFF.

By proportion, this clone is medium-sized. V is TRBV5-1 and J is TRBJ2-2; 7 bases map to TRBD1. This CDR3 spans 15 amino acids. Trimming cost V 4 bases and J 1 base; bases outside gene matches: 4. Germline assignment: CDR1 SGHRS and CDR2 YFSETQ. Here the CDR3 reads CASSQGDRNTGELFF. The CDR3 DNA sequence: TGCGCCAGCAGCCAGGGGGATCGGAACACCGGGGAGCTGTTTTTT. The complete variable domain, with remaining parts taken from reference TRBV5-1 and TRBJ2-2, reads KAGVTQTPRYLIKTRGQQVTLSCSPISGHRSVSWYQQTPGQGLQFLFEYFSETQRNKGNFPGRFSGRQFSNSRSEMNVSTLELGDSALYLCASSQGDRNTGELFFGEGSRLTVL.

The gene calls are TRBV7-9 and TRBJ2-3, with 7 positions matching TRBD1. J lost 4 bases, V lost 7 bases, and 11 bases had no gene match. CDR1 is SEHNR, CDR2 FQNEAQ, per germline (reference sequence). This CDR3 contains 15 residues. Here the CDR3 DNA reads TGTGCCAGCACCTTGGGCGACAGGGTTTCAGATACGCAGTATTTT. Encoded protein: CASTLGDRVSDTQYF.

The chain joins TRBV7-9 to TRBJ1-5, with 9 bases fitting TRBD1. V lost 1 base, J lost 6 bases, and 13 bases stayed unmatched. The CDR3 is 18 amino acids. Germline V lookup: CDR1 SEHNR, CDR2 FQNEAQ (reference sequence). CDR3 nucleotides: TGTGCCAGCAGCTTAGGTTTTCCCGGACAGGGGCTTGGTCAGCCCCAGCATTTT. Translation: CASSLGFPGQGLGQPQHF.

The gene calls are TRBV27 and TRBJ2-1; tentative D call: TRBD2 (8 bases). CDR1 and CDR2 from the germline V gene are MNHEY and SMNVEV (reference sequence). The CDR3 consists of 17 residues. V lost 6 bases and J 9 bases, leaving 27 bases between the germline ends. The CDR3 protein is CASSFRQGWRGVSEQFF. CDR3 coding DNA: TGTGCCAGCAGCTTCCGACAGGGTTGGCGGGGGGTGAGTGAGCAGTTCTTC.

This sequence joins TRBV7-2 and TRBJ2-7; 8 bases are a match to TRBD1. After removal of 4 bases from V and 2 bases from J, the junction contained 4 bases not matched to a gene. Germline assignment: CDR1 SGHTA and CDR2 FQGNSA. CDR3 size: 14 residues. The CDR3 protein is CASSSQTGAYEQYF. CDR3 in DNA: TGTGCCAGCAGCTCTCAGACAGGGGCCTACGAGCAGTACTTC.

In DNA form, the CDR3 reads TGTGCCAGCAGTCCTCTGCCGGGACTAGCGGGAGTTATTGAGCAGTTCTTC. Its translation: CASSPLPGLAGVIEQFF. The chain has TRBV5-6 and TRBJ2-1, with TRBD2 identical over 14 bases. The CDR3 loop spans 17 amino acids. CDR1 is SGHDT and CDR2 is YYEEEE in the germline V gene. V shed 5 bases, J shed 9 bases, and the junction held 13 bases outside the gene matches.

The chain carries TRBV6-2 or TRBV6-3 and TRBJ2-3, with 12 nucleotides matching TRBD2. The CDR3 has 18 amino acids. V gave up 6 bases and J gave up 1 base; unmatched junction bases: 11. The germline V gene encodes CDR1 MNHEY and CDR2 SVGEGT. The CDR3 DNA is TGTGCCAGCAGCTCACTCCGACTAGCGGGAGTTGGCACAGATACGCAGTATTTT. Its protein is CASSSLRLAGVGTDTQYF.

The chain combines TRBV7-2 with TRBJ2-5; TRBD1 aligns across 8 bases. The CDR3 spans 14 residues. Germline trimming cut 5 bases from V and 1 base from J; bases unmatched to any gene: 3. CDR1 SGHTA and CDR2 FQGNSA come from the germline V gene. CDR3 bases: TGTGCCAGCAGCAGCGACAGGGGCCAAGAGACCCAGTACTTC. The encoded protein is CASSSDRGQETQYF.

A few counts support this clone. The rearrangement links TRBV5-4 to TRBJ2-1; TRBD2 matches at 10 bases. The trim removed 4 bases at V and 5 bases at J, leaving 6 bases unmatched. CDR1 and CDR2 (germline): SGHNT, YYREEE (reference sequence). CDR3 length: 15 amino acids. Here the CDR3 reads CASSQLAGGNNEQFF. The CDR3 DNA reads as TGTGCCAGCAGCCAATTAGCGGGAGGAAACAATGAGCAGTTCTTC.

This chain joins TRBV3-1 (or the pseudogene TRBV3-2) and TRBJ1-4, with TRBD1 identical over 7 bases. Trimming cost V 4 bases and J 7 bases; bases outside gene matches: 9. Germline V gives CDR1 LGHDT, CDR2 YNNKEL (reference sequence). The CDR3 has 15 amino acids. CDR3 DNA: TGTGCCAGCAGCCTTCGGACAGGTAATCGTGAAAAACTGTTTTTT. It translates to CASSLRTGNREKLFF.

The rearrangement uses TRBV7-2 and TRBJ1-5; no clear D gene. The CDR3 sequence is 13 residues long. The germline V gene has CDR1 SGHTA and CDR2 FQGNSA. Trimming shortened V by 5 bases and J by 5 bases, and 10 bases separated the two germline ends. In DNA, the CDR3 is TGTGCCAGCAGCACGCAGAGGGATCAGCCCCAGCATTTT. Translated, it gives CASSTQRDQPQHF.

For the CDR3, the DNA is TGTGCCAGCAGCTTCCCGGGGTCAGCAGATACGCAGTATTTT. Translation gives CASSFPGSADTQYF. The chain carries TRBV5-4 and TRBJ2-3; a possible D gene is TRBD2 (5 bases). V lost 2 bases and J lost 4, with 11 bases in between. This CDR3 region has 14 residues. The V gene's germline CDR1 is SGHNT and CDR2 YYREEE (reference sequence).

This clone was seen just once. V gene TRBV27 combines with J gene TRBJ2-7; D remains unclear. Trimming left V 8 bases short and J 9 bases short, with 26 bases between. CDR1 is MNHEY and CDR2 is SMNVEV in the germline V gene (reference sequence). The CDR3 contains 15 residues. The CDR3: CASRPTTDPSFVQYF. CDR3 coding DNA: TGTGCCAGCCGTCCCACTACCGACCCCTCCTTTGTGCAGTACTTC.

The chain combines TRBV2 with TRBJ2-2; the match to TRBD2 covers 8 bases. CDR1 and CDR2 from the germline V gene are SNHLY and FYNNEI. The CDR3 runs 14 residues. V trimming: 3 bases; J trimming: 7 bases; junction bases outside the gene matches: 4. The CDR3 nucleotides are TGTGCCAGCAGTGATCGGGGGGGCCTCGGGGAGCTGTTTTTT. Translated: CASSDRGGLGELFF.

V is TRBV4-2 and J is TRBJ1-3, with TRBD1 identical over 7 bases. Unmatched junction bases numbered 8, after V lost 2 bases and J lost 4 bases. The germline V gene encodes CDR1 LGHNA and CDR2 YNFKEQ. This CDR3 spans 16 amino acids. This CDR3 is CASSQRTGVSGNTIYF. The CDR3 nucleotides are TGTGCCAGCAGCCAACGCACAGGGGTCTCCGGAAACACCATATATTTT.

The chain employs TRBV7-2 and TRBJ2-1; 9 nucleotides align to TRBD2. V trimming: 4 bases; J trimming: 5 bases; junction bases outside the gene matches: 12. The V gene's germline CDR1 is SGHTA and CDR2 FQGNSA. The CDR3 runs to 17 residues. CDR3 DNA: TGTGCCAGCAGCTCAGTCGGCGGGGGGGCGGGAGACAATGAGCAGTTCTTC. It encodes CASSSVGGGAGDNEQFF.

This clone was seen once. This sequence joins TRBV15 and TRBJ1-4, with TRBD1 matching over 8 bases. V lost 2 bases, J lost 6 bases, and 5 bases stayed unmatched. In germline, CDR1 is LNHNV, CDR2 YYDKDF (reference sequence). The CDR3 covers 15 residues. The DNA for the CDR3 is TGTGCCACCAGCAGATACGACAGGGGTGATGAAAAACTGTTTTTT. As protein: CATSRYDRGDEKLFF.

In DNA, the CDR3 is TGTGCCAGCAGTATGCAGCGGACCGGGGAGCTGTTTTTT. It yields the protein CASSMQRTGELFF. The V gene is TRBV28, the J gene TRBJ2-2; D may be TRBD2 (5 bases). The CDR3 covers 13 residues. From germline, CDR1 is MDHEN and CDR2 SYDVKM. Trimming removed 5 bases at V and 5 bases at J, with 9 bases between.